A selection of T cell receptor beta chains follows, all from one sample in a study of blood T cell repertoires in COVID-19. Generated by immunoSEQ multiplex PCR, the TCRdb table keeps only in-frame clones and is missing some. Among 350,000 to 400,000 clones listed, around 90% were seen once. The sequencing input was peripheral blood. The origin of the receptors is a man younger than 35 with active or convalescent COVID-19. CDR3s include the opening cysteine and the closing phenylalanine or tryptophan. The D gene is left open where the match is weak. Some rows mark clone size as missing; the rest say once, few, many or name a class of expanded clone.

j_call clone_size v_call d_call cdr3_nt cdr3_aa
TRBJ1-1 . TRBV19 TRBD1 TGTGCCAGTAGTAAAGGACGATGGACAGGGGCCTGGAACACTGAAGCTTTCTTT CASSKGRWTGAWNTEAFF
TRBJ1-5 . TRBV7-9 TRBD1 TGTGCCAGCAGCGGACAGGGGGCGAGCAATCAGCCCCAGCATTTT CASSGQGASNQPQHF
TRBJ2-1 . TRBV7-3 . TGTGCCAGCAGCTTAACGGAGAGACCCAATGAGCAGTTCTTC CASSLTERPNEQFF
TRBJ1-4 . TRBV28 . TGTGCCAGCAGTCCGGGGGGGACTTCTAATGAAAAACTGTTTTTT CASSPGGTSNEKLFF
TRBJ1-3 . TRBV7-2 . TGTGCCAGCAGCTTGACCCAGGGAGGGGTAAACACCATATATTTT CASSLTQGGVNTIYF
TRBJ1-6 . TRBV7-3 . TGTGCCAGCAGCTTAGGGGGGACGGATTCACCCCTCCACTTT CASSLGGTDSPLHF
TRBJ1-5 . TRBV18 TRBD1 TGTGCCAGCTCCGAAAACAGGGGCGGTGGCAATCAGCCCCAGCATTTT CASSENRGGGNQPQHF
TRBJ2-4 . TRBV18 . TGTGCCAGCTCACCAATGGGAGTACTAGCCAAAAACATTCAGTACTTC CASSPMGVLAKNIQYF
TRBJ2-1 . TRBV6-5 TRBD2 TGTGCCAGCCGCGGACTAGCGGACTACAATGAGCAGTTCTTC CASRGLADYNEQFF
TRBJ2-5 . TRBV29-1 TRBD2 TGCAGCGCCCGGACTAGCGGCCAAGAGACCCAGTACTTC CSARTSGQETQYF
TRBJ1-5 . TRBV3-1/TRBV3-2 . TGTGCCAGCAGCCAAGGGGAAAGCGGGCCCCAGCATTTT CASSQGESGPQHF
TRBJ2-7 . TRBV5-1 TRBD1 TGCGCCAGCAGCTCGACAGGGGGCTCCTACGAGCAGTACTTC CASSSTGGSYEQYF
TRBJ1-5 . TRBV18 . TGTGCCAGCTCCCCCACGGAGGGGCAATATAGCAATCAGCCCCAGCATTTT CASSPTEGQYSNQPQHF
TRBJ1-4 . TRBV27 TRBD1 TGTGCCAGCAGGGGAACGTACAGGGGGGTTCATGAAAAACTGTTTTTT CASRGTYRGVHEKLFF
TRBJ2-7 once TRBV6-4 TRBD2 TGTGCCAGCAGTGACTCGATGAGCGGGGCCCCCTACGAGCAGTACTTC CASSDSMSGAPYEQYF
TRBJ1-5 . TRBV28 TRBD1 TGTGCCAGCAGTTTATTTCGGGGACAGGGGAATCAGCCCCAGCATTTT CASSLFRGQGNQPQHF
TRBJ2-5 . TRBV18 . TGTGCCAGCTCACATGGCAGGGAAGAGACCCAGTACTTC CASSHGREETQYF
TRBJ2-7 . TRBV6-5 . TGTGCCAGCAGTTACTCCCGGGGGTACGAGCAGTACTTC CASSYSRGYEQYF